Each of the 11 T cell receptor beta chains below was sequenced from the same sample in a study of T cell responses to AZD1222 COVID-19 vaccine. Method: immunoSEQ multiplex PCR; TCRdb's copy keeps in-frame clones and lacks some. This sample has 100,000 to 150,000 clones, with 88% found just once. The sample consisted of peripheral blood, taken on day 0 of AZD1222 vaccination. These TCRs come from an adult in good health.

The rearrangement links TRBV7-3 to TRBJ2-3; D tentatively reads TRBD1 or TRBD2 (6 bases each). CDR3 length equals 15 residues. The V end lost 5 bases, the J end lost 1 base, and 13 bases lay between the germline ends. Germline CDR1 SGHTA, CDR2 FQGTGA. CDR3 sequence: CASSSGYRGTDTQYF. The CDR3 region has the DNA TGTGCCAGCAGCAGCGGGTACAGGGGCACAGATACGCAGTATTTT. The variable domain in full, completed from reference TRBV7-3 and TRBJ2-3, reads GAGVSQTPSNKVTEKGKYVELRCDPISGHTALYWYRQSLGQGPEFLIYFQGTGAADDSGLPNDRFFAVRPEGSVSTLKIQRTERGDSAVYLCASSSGYRGTDTQYFGPGTRLTVL.

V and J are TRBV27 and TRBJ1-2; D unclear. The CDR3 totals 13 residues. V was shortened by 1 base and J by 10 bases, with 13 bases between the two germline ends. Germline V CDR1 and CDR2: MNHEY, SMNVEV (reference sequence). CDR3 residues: CASSLYPRTDYTF. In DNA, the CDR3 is TGTGCCAGCAGTTTATACCCCCGGACGGACTACACCTTC.

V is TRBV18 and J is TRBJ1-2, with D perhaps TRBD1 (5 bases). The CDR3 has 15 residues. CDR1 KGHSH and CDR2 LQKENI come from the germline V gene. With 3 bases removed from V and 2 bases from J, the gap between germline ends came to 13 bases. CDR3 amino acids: CASSPTEDLNYGYTF. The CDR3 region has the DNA TGTGCCAGCTCACCGACAGAAGACCTAAACTATGGCTACACCTTC.

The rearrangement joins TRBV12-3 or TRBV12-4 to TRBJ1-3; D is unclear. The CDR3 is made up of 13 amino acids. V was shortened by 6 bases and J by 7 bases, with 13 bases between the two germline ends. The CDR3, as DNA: TGTGCCAGCAGCCGGGAAGAGCGCAACACCATATATTTT. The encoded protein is CASSREERNTIYF.

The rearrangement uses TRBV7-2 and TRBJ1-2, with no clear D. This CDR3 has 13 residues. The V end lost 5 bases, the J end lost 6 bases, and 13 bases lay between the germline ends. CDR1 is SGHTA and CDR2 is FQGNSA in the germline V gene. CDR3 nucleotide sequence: TGTGCCAGCAGCGCCTCAGGTTTTGATGGCTACACCTTC. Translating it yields CASSASGFDGYTF.

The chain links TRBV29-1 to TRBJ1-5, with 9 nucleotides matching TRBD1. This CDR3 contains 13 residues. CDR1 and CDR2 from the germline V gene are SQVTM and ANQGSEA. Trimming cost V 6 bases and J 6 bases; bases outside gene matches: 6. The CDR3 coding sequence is TGCAGCGTCCCGGGACAGGGTGGTCAGCCCCAGCATTTT. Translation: CSVPGQGGQPQHF.

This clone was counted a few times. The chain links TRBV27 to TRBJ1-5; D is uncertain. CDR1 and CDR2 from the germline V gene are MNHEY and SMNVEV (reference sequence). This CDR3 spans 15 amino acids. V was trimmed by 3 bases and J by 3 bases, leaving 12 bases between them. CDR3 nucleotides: TGTGCCAGCAGTTTCTTTTTCGGGCACAATCAGCCCCAGCATTTT. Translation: CASSFFFGHNQPQHF.

The CDR3 DNA sequence: TGCGCCAGCAGCTCACAGGGTGAAAATGAAGCTTTCTTT. This sequence encodes CASSSQGENEAFF. The chain has TRBV5-1 and TRBJ1-1; tentative D call: TRBD1 (6 bases). V was cut by 3 bases and J by 7 bases, with 13 bases left in between. Germline values: CDR1 SGHRS, CDR2 YFSETQ. This CDR3 has 13 residues.

The CDR3 coding sequence is TGTGCCAGTAGTCCCCAGGTGTCTGGGGCCAACGTCCTGACTTTC. Translated, it gives CASSPQVSGANVLTF. V and J are TRBV19 and TRBJ2-6; D unresolved. The CDR3 is 15 residues long. V lost 5 bases to trimming and J lost 1 base, with 9 bases between them. The V gene's germline CDR1 is LNHDA and CDR2 SQIVND (reference sequence).

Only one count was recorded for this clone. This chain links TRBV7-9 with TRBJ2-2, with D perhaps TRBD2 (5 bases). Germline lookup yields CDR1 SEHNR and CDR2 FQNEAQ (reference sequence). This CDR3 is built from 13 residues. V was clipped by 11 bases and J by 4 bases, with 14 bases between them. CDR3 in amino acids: CAWERTGTGELFF. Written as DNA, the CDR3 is TGTGCCTGGGAGCGGACGGGCACCGGGGAGCTGTTTTTT.

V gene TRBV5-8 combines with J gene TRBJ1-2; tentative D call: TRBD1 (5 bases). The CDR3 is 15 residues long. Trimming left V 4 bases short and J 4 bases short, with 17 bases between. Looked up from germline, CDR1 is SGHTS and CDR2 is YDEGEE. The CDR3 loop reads CASSQGWAPTYGYTF. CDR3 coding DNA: TGTGCCAGCAGCCAGGGATGGGCGCCGACCTATGGCTACACCTTC.